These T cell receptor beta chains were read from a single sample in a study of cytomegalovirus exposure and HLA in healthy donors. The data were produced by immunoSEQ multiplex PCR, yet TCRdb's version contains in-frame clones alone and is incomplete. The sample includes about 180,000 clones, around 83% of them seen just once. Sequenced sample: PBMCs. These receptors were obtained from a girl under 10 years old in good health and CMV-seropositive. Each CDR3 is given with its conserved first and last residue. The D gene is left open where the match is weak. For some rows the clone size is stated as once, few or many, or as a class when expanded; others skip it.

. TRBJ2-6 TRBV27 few CASRALVTGANVLTF TGTGCCAGCAGAGCTCTAGTGACTGGGGCCAACGTCCTGACTTTC
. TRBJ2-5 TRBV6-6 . CASSSPLAGETQYF TGTGCCAGCAGTAGCCCCCTAGCTGGAGAGACCCAGTACTTC
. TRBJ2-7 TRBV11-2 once CASSLVQRPIYEQYF TGTGCCAGCAGCTTAGTGCAGCGACCTATCTACGAGCAGTACTTC
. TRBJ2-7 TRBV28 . CASSVRTYEQYF TGTGCCAGCAGTGTCAGAACCTACGAGCAGTACTTC
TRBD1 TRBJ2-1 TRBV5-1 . CASSELQGARNEQFF TGCGCCAGCAGCGAACTACAGGGGGCGCGTAATGAGCAGTTCTTC
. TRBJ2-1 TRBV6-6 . CASRRGTGDNEQFF TGTGCCAGCAGACGCGGGACCGGTGACAATGAGCAGTTCTTC
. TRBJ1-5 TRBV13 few CASSLGRELGGQPQHF TGTGCCAGCAGCTTAGGCAGGGAACTTGGTGGTCAGCCCCAGCATTTT
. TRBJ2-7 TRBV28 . CASSLYRLTYEQYF TGTGCCAGCAGTTTATATCGACTCACCTACGAGCAGTACTTC
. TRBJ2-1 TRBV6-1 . CASSELARFGYNEQFF TGTGCCAGCAGTGAATTGGCCAGGTTCGGCTACAATGAGCAGTTCTTC
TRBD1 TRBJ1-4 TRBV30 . CAWSVTGGGEKLFF TGTGCCTGGAGTGTGACAGGGGGAGGTGAAAAACTGTTTTTT
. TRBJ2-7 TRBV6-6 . CASSKTDSAREQYF TGTGCCAGCAGTAAGACAGACTCCGCACGCGAGCAGTACTTC
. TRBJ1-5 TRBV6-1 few CASSPRAGAGQPQHF TGTGCCAGCAGTCCCCGTGCGGGGGCAGGGCAGCCCCAGCATTTT
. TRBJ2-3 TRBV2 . CASRVEGGTDTQYF TGTGCCAGTCGCGTAGAAGGGGGCACAGATACGCAGTATTTT
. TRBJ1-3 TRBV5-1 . CATQPSRGTGNTIYF TGCGCCACCCAACCTTCACGGGGGACTGGAAACACCATATATTTT
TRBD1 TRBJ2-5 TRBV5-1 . CASSLGQGAAQETQYF TGCGCCAGCAGCCTTGGACAGGGGGCAGCACAAGAGACCCAGTACTTC
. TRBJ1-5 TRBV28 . CASSLGGFNQPQHF TGTGCCAGCAGTCTGGGAGGATTCAATCAGCCCCAGCATTTT
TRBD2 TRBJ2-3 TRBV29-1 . CSVDERGGEDTQYF TGCAGCGTTGATGAGCGGGGGGGTGAAGATACGCAGTATTTT
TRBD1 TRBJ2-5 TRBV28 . CASLSGGAGGETQYF TGTGCCAGCCTCTCCGGCGGAGCAGGGGGAGAGACCCAGTACTTC
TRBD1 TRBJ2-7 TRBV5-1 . CASSGPTGTVYEQYF TGCGCCAGCAGCGGACCCACCGGGACAGTCTACGAGCAGTACTTC
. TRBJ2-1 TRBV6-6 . CASSYPPPSEQFF TGTGCCAGCAGTTACCCACCGCCCAGTGAGCAGTTCTTC
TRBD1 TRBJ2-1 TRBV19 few CASSIVSQGAGNNEQFF TGTGCCAGTAGTATAGTCTCCCAGGGGGCCGGAAACAATGAGCAGTTCTTC
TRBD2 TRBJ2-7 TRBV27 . CASSFLAGGLLYEQYF TGTGCCAGCAGTTTTTTAGCGGGAGGGCTTTTGTACGAGCAGTACTTC
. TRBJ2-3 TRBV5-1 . CASSFQGASSTDTQYF TGCGCCAGCAGCTTCCAGGGTGCCTCTAGCACAGATACGCAGTATTTT
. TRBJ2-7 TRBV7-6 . CASSPWGLAADYEQYF TGTGCCAGCAGCCCATGGGGGCTAGCGGCCGATTACGAGCAGTACTTC
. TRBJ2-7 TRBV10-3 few CAISEPYPRSNYEQYF TGTGCCATCAGTGAGCCATATCCTCGGTCCAACTACGAGCAGTACTTC
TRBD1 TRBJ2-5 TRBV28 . CASSQTGNQETQYF TGTGCCAGCAGCCAGACAGGGAACCAAGAGACCCAGTACTTC
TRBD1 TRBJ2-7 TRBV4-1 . CASSHPGTGLYEQYF TGCGCCAGCAGCCACCCCGGGACAGGGCTCTACGAGCAGTACTTC
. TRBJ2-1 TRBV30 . CAWKRTGTSYVHNEQFF TGTGCCTGGAAGAGAACCGGGACTTCCTATGTGCACAATGAGCAGTTCTTC
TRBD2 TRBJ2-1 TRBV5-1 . CASSLEGLAGVGNEQFF TGCGCCAGCAGCTTGGAGGGACTAGCGGGAGTCGGCAATGAGCAGTTCTTC
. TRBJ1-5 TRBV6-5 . CASRPSWGGQPQHF TGTGCCAGCAGGCCTTCTTGGGGCGGACAGCCCCAGCATTTT
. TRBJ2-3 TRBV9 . CASSRTATSTDTQYF TGTGCCAGCAGCCGGACAGCAACTAGCACAGATACGCAGTATTTT
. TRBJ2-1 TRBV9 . CASSVDGSAYNEQFF TGTGCCAGCAGCGTAGACGGGAGCGCCTACAATGAGCAGTTCTTC
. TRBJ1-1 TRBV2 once CASSVARGLFAEAFF TGTGCCAGCAGTGTTGCCAGGGGCTTATTCGCTGAAGCTTTCTTT
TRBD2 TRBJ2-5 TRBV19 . CASSIGLAGGPGEETQYF TGTGCCAGTAGTATAGGACTAGCGGGAGGGCCAGGGGAGGAGACCCAGTACTTC
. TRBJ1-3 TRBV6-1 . CASSTGVTSGNTIYF TGTGCCAGCAGTACTGGAGTTACCTCTGGAAACACCATATATTTT
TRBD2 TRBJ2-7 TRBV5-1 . CASSSRLAGGTYEQYF TGCGCCAGCAGCTCACGACTAGCGGGAGGGACCTACGAGCAGTACTTC
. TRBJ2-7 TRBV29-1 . CSVEDPSRTEQYF TGCAGCGTTGAAGATCCATCAAGAACAGAGCAGTACTTC
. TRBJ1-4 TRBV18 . CASSQSEKLFF TGTGCCAGCTCCCAAAGCGAAAAACTGTTTTTT
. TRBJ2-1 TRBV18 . CASSPRGAGVQYNEQFF TGTGCCAGCTCACCACGGGGGGCGGGAGTGCAGTACAATGAGCAGTTCTTC
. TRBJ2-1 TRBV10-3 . CAITRGLGGQEQFF TGTGCCATCACGCGCGGGCTGGGGGGTCAGGAGCAGTTCTTC
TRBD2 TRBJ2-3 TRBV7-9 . CASSLGLAGLTDTQYF TGTGCCAGCAGCTTAGGGCTAGCGGGACTCACAGATACGCAGTATTTT
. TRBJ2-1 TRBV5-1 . CASSRRSNEQFF TGCGCCAGCAGTCGGCGGAGCAATGAGCAGTTCTTC
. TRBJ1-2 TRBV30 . CAGTLRGQVCGYTF TGTGCCGGAACCCTTCGGGGACAAGTCTGTGGCTACACCTTC
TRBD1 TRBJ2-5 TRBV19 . CASSSDRVTGETQYF TGTGCCAGTAGTTCAGACAGGGTAACTGGAGAGACCCAGTACTTC
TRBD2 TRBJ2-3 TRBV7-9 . CASSLGMSGRPRTDTQYF TGTGCCAGCAGCTTAGGTATGAGCGGGAGGCCGCGCACAGATACGCAGTATTTT
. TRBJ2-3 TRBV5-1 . CASSFRDTQYF TGCGCCAGCAGCTTTCGAGATACGCAGTATTTT
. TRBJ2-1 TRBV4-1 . CASSGSSYNEQFF TGCGCCAGCAGCGGTAGCTCCTACAATGAGCAGTTCTTC
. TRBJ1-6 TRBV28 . CASRLAGRNSPLHF TGTGCCAGCAGACTAGCAGGGAGAAATTCACCCCTCCACTTT